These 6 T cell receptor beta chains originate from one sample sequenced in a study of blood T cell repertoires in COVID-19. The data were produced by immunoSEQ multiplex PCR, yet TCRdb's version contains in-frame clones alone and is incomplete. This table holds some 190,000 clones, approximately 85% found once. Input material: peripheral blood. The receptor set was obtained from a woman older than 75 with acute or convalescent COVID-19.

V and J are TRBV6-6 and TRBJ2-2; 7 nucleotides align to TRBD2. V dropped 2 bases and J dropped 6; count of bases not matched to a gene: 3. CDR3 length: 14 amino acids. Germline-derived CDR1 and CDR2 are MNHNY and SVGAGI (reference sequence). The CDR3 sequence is CASSYRTRAGELFF. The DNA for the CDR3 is TGTGCCAGCAGTTACCGGACTAGAGCCGGGGAGCTGTTTTTT.

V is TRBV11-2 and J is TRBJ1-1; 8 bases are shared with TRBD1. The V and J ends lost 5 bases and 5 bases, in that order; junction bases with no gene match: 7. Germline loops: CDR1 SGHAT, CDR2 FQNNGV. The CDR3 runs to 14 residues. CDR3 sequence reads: CASSPRTGWTEAFF. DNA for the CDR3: TGTGCCAGCAGCCCTAGGACAGGGTGGACTGAAGCTTTCTTT.

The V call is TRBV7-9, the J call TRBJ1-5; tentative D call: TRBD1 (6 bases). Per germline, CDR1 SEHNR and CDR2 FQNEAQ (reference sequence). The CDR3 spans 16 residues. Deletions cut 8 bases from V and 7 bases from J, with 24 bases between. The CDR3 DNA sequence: TGTGCCAGCTCCCCACCGGGTCTTGGGGGCAGACAGCCCCAGCATTTT. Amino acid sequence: CASSPPGLGGRQPQHF.

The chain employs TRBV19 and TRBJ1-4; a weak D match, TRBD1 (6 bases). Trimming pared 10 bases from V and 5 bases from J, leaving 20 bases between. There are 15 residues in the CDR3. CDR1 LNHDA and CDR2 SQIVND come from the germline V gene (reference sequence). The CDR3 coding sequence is TGTGCCACCTCATTACAGGGCGGCGGGAATGAAAAACTGTTTTTT. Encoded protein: CATSLQGGGNEKLFF.

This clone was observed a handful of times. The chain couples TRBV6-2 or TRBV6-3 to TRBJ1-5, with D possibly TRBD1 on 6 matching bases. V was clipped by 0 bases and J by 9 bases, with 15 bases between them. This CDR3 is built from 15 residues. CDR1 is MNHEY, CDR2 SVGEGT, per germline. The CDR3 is CASSYSPRGFWPQHF. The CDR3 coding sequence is TGTGCCAGCAGTTACTCTCCGAGGGGGTTTTGGCCCCAGCATTTT.

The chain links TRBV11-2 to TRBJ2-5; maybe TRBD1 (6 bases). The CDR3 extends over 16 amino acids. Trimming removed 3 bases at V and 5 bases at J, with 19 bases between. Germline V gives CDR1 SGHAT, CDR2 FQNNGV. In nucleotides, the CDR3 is TGTGCCAGCAGCTTTGCGTCGGGATATACAGGGGAGACCCAGTACTTC. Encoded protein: CASSFASGYTGETQYF.